These 26 T cell receptor beta chains came from one sample sequenced in a study of blood T cell repertoires in COVID-19. Some clones are missing from TCRdb's copy, which holds only in-frame ones; the method was immunoSEQ multiplex PCR. Of 30,000 to 35,000 clones in the sample, roughly 89% are singletons; the top ten hold roughly 28%. The sequenced sample was peripheral blood. The receptors come from a man of 80 years or more with acute or convalescent COVID-19.

The V call is TRBV7-9, the J call TRBJ2-6; maybe TRBD2 (5 bases). V lost 3 bases to trimming and J lost 0 bases, with 12 bases between them. CDR3 size: 17 residues. The germline CDR1 and CDR2 sequences are SEHNR and FQNEAQ (reference sequence). The CDR3 reads CASSFPRRFSGANVLTF. The DNA for the CDR3 is TGTGCCAGCAGCTTCCCCCGGAGGTTCTCTGGGGCCAACGTCCTGACTTTC.

The gene calls are TRBV2 and TRBJ2-1; TRBD2 aligns across 7 bases. Germline V gene sequence: CDR1 SNHLY, CDR2 FYNNEI. This CDR3 has 14 residues. The junction had 7 bases not matched to a gene; V was cut back by 3 bases and J by 8 bases. The CDR3 reads CASSEGGNLYEQFF. CDR3 nucleotide sequence: TGTGCCAGCAGTGAGGGGGGGAATTTGTATGAGCAGTTCTTC.

The CDR3 sequence is CASSLAGSGANYGYTF. The CDR3 region has the DNA TGCGCCAGCAGCTTGGCCGGGTCAGGGGCGAACTATGGCTACACCTTC. The chain is built from TRBV5-1 and TRBJ1-2, with D perhaps matching TRBD1 (6 bases). Germline CDR1 is SGHRS and CDR2 is YFSETQ. This CDR3 contains 16 residues. The V end lost 0 bases, the J end lost 2 bases, and 14 bases lay between the germline ends.

This clone was counted between two and nine times. The chain carries TRBV21-1 and TRBJ2-4; whether TRBD2, the table's D call, matches the DNA was not checked. TRBV21-1 corresponds to a pseudogene. CDR3 size: 22 residues. This CDR3 is CASSKTPSNLAGGYQAKNIQYF. CDR3 DNA: TGTGCCAGCAGCAAAACCCCATCAAATCTAGCGGGAGGGTACCAAGCCAAAAACATTCAGTACTTC.

The CDR3 sequence: CAWGRQGAPEQYF. The CDR3 region has the DNA TGTGCCTGGGGGAGACAGGGGGCGCCTGAGCAGTACTTC. This chain uses TRBV30 with TRBJ2-7; TRBD1 matches at 10 bases. The germline V gene encodes CDR1 GTSNPN and CDR2 SVGIG (reference sequence). Trimming at V came to 5 bases and at J to 7 bases, leaving 8 bases not matched to a gene. CDR3 length equals 13 residues.

The chain has TRBV10-3 and TRBJ1-1; 8 nucleotides agree with TRBD1. From germline, CDR1 is ENHRY and CDR2 SYGVKD. The CDR3 covers 15 residues. Unmatched junction bases numbered 3, after V lost 2 bases and J lost 1 base. The CDR3 nucleotides read TGTGCCATCAGTGAGCCCGACAGGGGGAACACTGAAGCTTTCTTT. It specifies CAISEPDRGNTEAFF.

The V gene is TRBV5-1, the J gene TRBJ2-3; TRBD2 agrees at 7 bases. V shed 2 bases and J 9 bases; nucleotides not matched to a gene: 3. There are 12 residues in the CDR3. Germline CDR1 SGHRS, CDR2 YFSETQ. The CDR3 here is CASSLGLGTQYF. The CDR3 region has the DNA TGCGCCAGCAGCTTAGGACTAGGGACGCAGTATTTT.

The chain combines TRBV7-2 with TRBJ1-1, with D possibly TRBD1 on 6 matching bases. The V end was cut by 7 bases, the J end by 0 bases, with 12 bases between. The germline CDR1 and CDR2 sequences are SGHTA and FQGNSA. The CDR3 covers 14 residues. Written as DNA, the CDR3 is TGTGCCAGCAAAATGGGGGCAGTGAACACTGAAGCTTTCTTT. It is translated as CASKMGAVNTEAFF.

V usage is TRBV7-8 and J usage is TRBJ2-7, with 10 bases matching TRBD2. With V trimmed by 4 bases and J by 7 bases, 10 bases remained unmatched. The CDR3 length is 15 residues. CDR1 SGHVS and CDR2 FQNEAQ come from the germline V gene. In DNA, the CDR3 is TGTGCCAGCAGCTCCTATCTAGCGGGAGTGGGAGAGCAGTACTTC. This sequence encodes CASSSYLAGVGEQYF.

The genes are TRBV5-1 and TRBJ2-1; 7 bases map to TRBD2. Germline loops: CDR1 SGHRS, CDR2 YFSETQ. V shed 6 bases, J shed 9 bases, and the junction held 9 bases outside the gene matches. The CDR3 runs 13 residues. The CDR3 nucleotides are TGCGCCAGCACTAAGGTGGCTAGCGGTGAGCAGTTCTTC. This sequence encodes CASTKVASGEQFF. The entire variable domain, with the rest obtained from reference TRBV5-1 and TRBJ2-1, is as follows: KAGVTQTPRYLIKTRGQQVTLSCSPISGHRSVSWYQQTPGQGLQFLFEYFSETQRNKGNFPGRFSGRQFSNSRSEMNVSTLELGDSALYLCASTKVASGEQFFGPGTRLTVL.

The chain carries TRBV19 and TRBJ1-5, with TRBD1 matching 7 bases. V lost 5 bases to trimming and J lost 3 bases; unmatched junction nucleotides: 13. The CDR3 is made up of 17 amino acids. Germline V gene lookup returns CDR1 LNHDA and CDR2 SQIVND (reference sequence). CDR3 nucleotide sequence: TGTGCCAGTAGTCCCATCCTCGGACAGGACTTCAATCAGCCCCAGCATTTT. It is translated as CASSPILGQDFNQPQHF.

The chain recombines TRBV11-2 with TRBJ1-4, with TRBD1 identical over 8 bases. J lost 5 bases, V lost 4 bases, and 6 bases had no gene match. The CDR3 has 15 amino acids. The germline CDR1 and CDR2 sequences are SGHAT and FQNNGV. The CDR3: CASSSWTGTNEKLFF. The CDR3, as DNA: TGTGCCAGCAGCTCATGGACAGGGACGAATGAAAAACTGTTTTTT. The full variable domain, in which reference TRBV11-2 and TRBJ1-4 provide the parts outside the CDR3, is EAGVAQSPRYKIIEKRQSVAFWCNPISGHATLYWYQQILGQGPKLLIQFQNNGVVDDSQLPKDRFSAERLKGVDSTLKIQPAKLEDSAVYLCASSSWTGTNEKLFFGSGTQLSVL.

CDR3 in amino acids: CASSQWTGAYGYTF. DNA for the CDR3: TGCGCCAGCAGCCAGTGGACAGGAGCCTATGGCTACACCTTC. The J gene is TRBJ1-2, the V gene TRBV4-1; TRBD1 aligns across 7 bases. Trimming took 3 bases from V and 4 from J; bases not matched to a gene: 5. This CDR3 has 14 residues. Germline assignment: CDR1 MGHRA and CDR2 YSYEKL.

V gene TRBV5-1 combines with J gene TRBJ1-2; 9 bases match TRBD1. V dropped 4 bases and J dropped 2; count of bases not matched to a gene: 6. Germline lookup yields CDR1 SGHRS and CDR2 YFSETQ. This CDR3 is built from 15 residues. As DNA, the CDR3 is TGCGCCAGCAGCCAGGGACAGGGTGGCAACTATGGCTACACCTTC. It encodes CASSQGQGGNYGYTF.

The CDR3 loop is CASSFGLKNIQYF. For the CDR3, the DNA is TGTGCCAGCAGCTTCGGACTGAAAAACATTCAGTACTTC. The chain has TRBV7-2 and TRBJ2-4, with D possibly matching TRBD2 (5 bases). Deletions cut 3 bases from V and 4 bases from J, with 7 bases between. CDR1 and CDR2 (germline): SGHTA, FQGNSA. There are 13 residues in the CDR3.

The chain has TRBV4-1 and TRBJ2-7, with 9 nucleotides matching TRBD1. Germline-derived CDR1 and CDR2 are MGHRA and YSYEKL. V was pared by 4 bases and J by 2 bases, with 12 bases of the junction left unmatched. This CDR3 spans 17 amino acids. CDR3 DNA: TGCGCCAGCAGCCCGATGGACAGGGGTCTCCCCCCCTACGAGCAGTACTTC. Translation: CASSPMDRGLPPYEQYF.

This chain uses TRBV11-2 with TRBJ1-2; tentatively, D is TRBD1 (6 bases). The length of the CDR3 is 17 residues. The germline CDR1 and CDR2 sequences are SGHAT and FQNNGV. V shed 7 bases and J shed 2 bases, with 23 bases lying between them. This chain's CDR3 is CASTPLRGWGPNYGYTF. The CDR3 nucleotides are TGTGCCAGCACCCCACTAAGGGGTTGGGGGCCAAACTATGGCTACACCTTC.

The chain links TRBV5-1 to TRBJ1-1; the D gene is possibly TRBD1 (5 bases). Germline lookup yields CDR1 SGHRS and CDR2 YFSETQ. CDR3 length equals 15 residues. Trimming pared 1 base from V and 0 bases from J, leaving 10 bases between. The CDR3 nucleotides are TGCGCCAGCAGCTTGTTGGGGGGATTGAACACTGAAGCTTTCTTT. Its translation is CASSLLGGLNTEAFF.

The chain is built from TRBV7-9 and TRBJ1-2, with D unresolved. The germline V and J ends were trimmed by 2 bases and 0 bases, with 7 bases remaining between them. The CDR3 consists of 14 residues. In germline, CDR1 is SEHNR, CDR2 FQNEAQ (reference sequence). DNA of the CDR3: TGTGCCAGCAGCTTACAGGCGACTAACTATGGCTACACCTTC. Translated, it gives CASSLQATNYGYTF.

CDR3 loop: CASSLDLERAGTGELFF. The DNA for the CDR3 is TGTGCCAGCAGCTTAGATCTAGAGCGGGCGGGCACCGGGGAGCTGTTTTTT. The gene calls are TRBV11-2 and TRBJ2-2, with a tentative D call TRBD2 (6 bases). The CDR3 loop spans 17 amino acids. Germline values: CDR1 SGHAT, CDR2 FQNNGV. V shed 0 bases and J shed 4 bases, with 15 bases lying between them.

This rearrangement joins TRBV28 to TRBJ1-2; perhaps TRBD1 as D (5 bases). V lost 3 bases, J lost 4 bases, and 21 bases lay in between. The CDR3 extends over 17 amino acids. Germline CDR1 reads MDHEN; CDR2 reads SYDVKM. The CDR3 DNA reads as TGTGCCAGCAGTTTGGGGGGGGTATTGGCAGGGTTCTATGGCTACACCTTC. This codes for CASSLGGVLAGFYGYTF.

This clone was counted only a few times. The CDR3 DNA is TGTGCCAGCAGCTTAGGACAGGGGGGTGAAGCTTTCTTT. Its translation is CASSLGQGGEAFF. This chain uses TRBV7-9 with TRBJ1-1; TRBD1 matches 9 bases. The CDR3 extends over 13 amino acids. Unmatched junction bases numbered 1, after V lost 1 base and J lost 7 bases. Germline V gives CDR1 SEHNR, CDR2 FQNEAQ (reference sequence).

The rearrangement uses TRBV4-1 and TRBJ1-1; 7 bases match TRBD1. V lost 0 bases, J lost 3 bases, and 13 bases stayed unmatched. Germline-derived CDR1 and CDR2 are MGHRA and YSYEKL. The CDR3 is 18 amino acids. Written as DNA, the CDR3 is TGCGCCAGCAGCCAAGATCTATGGCAGGGGGGAAGCGACACTGAAGCTTTCTTT. This encodes CASSQDLWQGGSDTEAFF.

J is TRBJ1-2 and V is TRBV25-1, with D tentatively TRBD1 (6 bases). Germline values: CDR1 MGHDK, CDR2 SYGVNS. With 3 bases removed from V and 5 bases from J, the gap between germline ends came to 16 bases. The CDR3 contains 15 residues. The CDR3 here is CASSDFRGSWYGYTF. The CDR3 DNA reads as TGTGCCAGCAGTGATTTCAGGGGTTCTTGGTATGGCTACACCTTC.

The rearrangement joins TRBV7-6 to TRBJ2-2; tentatively, D is TRBD2 (5 bases). Looked up from germline, CDR1 is SGHVS and CDR2 is FNYEAQ. Between the trimmed V and J ends, which lost 2 bases and 1 base, there was a span of 11 bases. This CDR3 contains 16 residues. CDR3 amino acids: CASSLIVRENTGELFF. For the CDR3, the DNA is TGTGCCAGCAGCTTAATCGTACGGGAGAACACCGGGGAGCTGTTTTTT. The variable domain in full, with the rest retrieved from reference TRBV7-6 and TRBJ2-2, is GAGVSQSPRYKVTKRGQDVALRCDPISGHVSLYWYRQALGQGPEFLTYFNYEAQQDKSGLPNDRFSAERPEGSISTLTIQRTEQRDSAMYRCASSLIVRENTGELFFGEGSRLTVL.

The genes are TRBV10-3 and TRBJ2-2; TRBD2 matches 7 bases. Germline CDR1 reads ENHRY; CDR2 reads SYGVKD. With V trimmed by 3 bases and J by 0 bases, 1 base remained unmatched. CDR3 size: 15 residues. CDR3 coding DNA: TGTGCCATCAGTGACGGGAGGACGAACACCGGGGAGCTGTTTTTT. Translated: CAISDGRTNTGELFF.